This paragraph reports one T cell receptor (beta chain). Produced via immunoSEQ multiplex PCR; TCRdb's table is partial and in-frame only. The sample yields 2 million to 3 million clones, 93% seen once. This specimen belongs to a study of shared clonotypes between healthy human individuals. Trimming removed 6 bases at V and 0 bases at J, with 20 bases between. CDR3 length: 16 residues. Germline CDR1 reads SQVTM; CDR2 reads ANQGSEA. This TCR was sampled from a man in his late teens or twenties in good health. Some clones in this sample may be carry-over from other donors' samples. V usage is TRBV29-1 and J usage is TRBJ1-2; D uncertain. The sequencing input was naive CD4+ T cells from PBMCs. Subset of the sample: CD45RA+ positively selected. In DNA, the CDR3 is TGCAGCGTCGAGGGAGGGCTGGTTGGGGCTAACTATGGCTACACCTTC. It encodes CSVEGGLVGANYGYTF.